This TCR beta chain was captured by sequencing in a study of PD-1 blockade in classical Hodgkin lymphoma. Study-level background: Intravenous delivery of nivolumab at 3 mg/kg to patients occurred every 2 weeks. Study-level results: After ASCT, patients who started nivolumab under 1 year later were excluded. Reported baseline diversity: healthy donors highest, relapsed/refractory patients lowest. The baseline diversity of complete responders showed similarity to that of newly diagnosed patients.

Remarks on this clone: Its antigen is not known.

Following autologous stem cell transplantation, relapse occurred in every patient, and exposure to brentuximab vedotin varied. The V gene's germline CDR1 is SGHDN and CDR2 FVKESK. The CDR3 spans 18 residues. Germline trimming cut 4 bases from V and 0 bases from J; bases unmatched to any gene: 12. Sequenced by immunoSEQ multiplex PCR; TCRdb stores in-frame clones only, minus some. This sample yields 25,000 to 35,000 clones, of which about three quarters are seen a single time; roughly 4% belongs to the top ten. Sequences were derived from peripheral blood mononuclear cells (PBMCs), sampled before the second cycle of nivolumab. This receptor was identified in a human donor with classical Hodgkin lymphoma. This chain joins TRBV14 and TRBJ1-3; TRBD1 matches 7 bases. For the CDR3, the DNA is TGTGCCAGCAGCCGGTACAGACAGGGCTCTAACTCTGGAAACACCATATATTTT. This encodes CASSRYRQGSNSGNTIYF.